Following are 32 T cell receptor beta chains from one sample sequenced in a study of lymphopenia after photon versus proton radiotherapy. Here immunoSEQ multiplex PCR was the method, and the copy in TCRdb shows in-frame clones only, minus some. The sample has around 22,000 clones, approximately 84% seen once. This sample comprised peripheral blood, obtained from a patient treated with photon-based radiotherapy. Every receptor here comes from a man aged 35 to 55 with gastric cancer.

The rearrangement uses TRBV7-6 and TRBJ2-7; a possible D gene is TRBD1 (6 bases). Germline V gene data show CDR1 as SGHVS and CDR2 as FNYEAQ. V dropped 5 bases and J dropped 1 base, with 15 bases sitting between them. This CDR3 contains 15 residues. CDR3 in amino acids: CASSEYREESYEQYF. In nucleotides, the CDR3 is TGTGCCAGCAGCGAGTACAGGGAAGAGTCCTACGAGCAGTACTTC.

The chain joins TRBV25-1 to TRBJ1-2, with D possibly matching TRBD1 (5 bases). The CDR3 extends over 13 amino acids. Trimming removed 3 bases at V and 2 bases at J, with 7 bases between. Germline CDR1 reads MGHDK; CDR2 reads SYGVNS. The CDR3 DNA follows: TGTGCCAGCAGTGAGGGGGGGAACTATGGCTACACCTTC. Its translation: CASSEGGNYGYTF.

CDR3 coding DNA: TGTGCCAGCAGCTCCCGGGCGGCCCATAATGAAAAACTGTTTTTT. This gives the protein CASSSRAAHNEKLFF. This sequence joins TRBV7-8 and TRBJ1-4, with D uncertain. This CDR3 comprises 15 residues. Germline assignment: CDR1 SGHVS and CDR2 FQNEAQ. Trimming shortened V by 4 bases and J by 4 bases, and 13 bases separated the two germline ends.

The rearrangement uses TRBV7-2 and TRBJ1-4; perhaps TRBD1 as D (5 bases). V was clipped by 0 bases and J by 3 bases, with 5 bases between them. This CDR3 has 14 amino acids. Germline-derived CDR1 and CDR2 are SGHTA and FQGNSA. The CDR3 DNA reads as TGTGCCAGCAGCTTAGCGGGGGCTAATGAAAAACTGTTTTTT. It encodes CASSLAGANEKLFF.

This chain joins TRBV2 and TRBJ2-1; tentatively, D is TRBD2 (5 bases). Germline CDR1 and CDR2: SNHLY and FYNNEI. This CDR3 has 14 residues. The germline V and J ends were trimmed by 2 bases and 5 bases, with 10 bases remaining between them. The CDR3 region has the DNA TGTGCCAGCAGTGAAAACGTAGCGAACAATGAGCAGTTCTTC. Translating it yields CASSENVANNEQFF. The full variable domain, its missing parts supplied by reference TRBV2 and TRBJ2-1, is EPEVTQTPSHQVTQMGQEVILRCVPISNHLYFYWYRQILGQKVEFLVSFYNNEISEKSEIFDDQFSVERPDGSNFTLKIRSTKLEDSAMYFCASSENVANNEQFFGPGTRLTVL.

The chain couples TRBV5-4 to TRBJ2-1; 14 bases line up with TRBD2. CDR3 length: 16 amino acids. Germline-derived CDR1 and CDR2 are SGHNT and YYREEE (reference sequence). Unmatched junction bases numbered 9, after V lost 4 bases and J lost 9 bases. Here the CDR3 DNA reads TGTGCCAGCAGCCCGAGACTAGCGGGGGGGCAAAGTGAGCAGTTCTTC. Translated: CASSPRLAGGQSEQFF.

The J gene is TRBJ1-1, the V gene TRBV2; possible D gene TRBD1, 5 bases. CDR3 size: 16 residues. Looked up from germline, CDR1 is SNHLY and CDR2 is FYNNEI. Trimming cost V 2 bases and J 0 bases, with 13 bases left between them. The CDR3 here is CASSERHRIMNTEAFF. CDR3 bases: TGTGCCAGCAGTGAAAGGCACAGGATCATGAACACTGAAGCTTTCTTT.

The chain uses TRBV11-3 and TRBJ2-2, with a weak D call TRBD1 (6 bases). V was trimmed by 2 bases and J by 7 bases, leaving 17 bases between them. CDR1 and CDR2 (germline): SGHNT, YENEEA. The CDR3 is 16 amino acids. The CDR3 reads CASSLLPGTTGGELFF. DNA of the CDR3: TGTGCCAGCAGCTTATTACCGGGGACAACGGGCGGGGAGCTGTTTTTT.

The chain links TRBV20-1 to TRBJ1-2; D unresolved. The V gene's germline CDR1 is DFQATT and CDR2 SNEGSKA (reference sequence). V was cut by 4 bases and J by 8 bases, with 11 bases left in between. The CDR3 covers 11 residues. As DNA, the CDR3 is TGCAGTGCTATTGGCTTAGGAGGCTACACCTTC. It translates to CSAIGLGGYTF.

About this clone: A read error may produce the germline difference seen at one junction end. The genes are TRBV5-1 and TRBJ2-3; 8 bases agree with TRBD2. The germline V gene has CDR1 SGHRS and CDR2 YFSETQ. CDR3 length equals 15 residues. In DNA, the CDR3 is TGCGCCAGCAGATTGGACGGGGGGGCCTTAGATACGCAGTATTTT. It codes for CASRLDGGALDTQYF.

The chain has TRBV5-4 and TRBJ2-3; D is perhaps TRBD1 (5 bases). V lost 0 bases and J 2 bases, leaving 13 bases between the germline ends. The CDR3 is 16 residues long. The germline gives CDR1 SGHNT, CDR2 YYREEE (reference sequence). This CDR3 is CASSLGPGMDTDTQYF. The CDR3 DNA follows: TGTGCCAGCAGCTTGGGTCCAGGGATGGACACAGATACGCAGTATTTT.

The chain couples TRBV19 to TRBJ2-2; D perhaps matches TRBD1 (6 bases). The CDR3 length is 16 residues. Germline assignment: CDR1 LNHDA and CDR2 SQIVND (reference sequence). With 5 bases removed from V and 5 bases from J, the gap between germline ends came to 18 bases. DNA of the CDR3: TGTGCCAGTAGTCTCTCAGGGGAGTTGGGGACCGGGGAGCTGTTTTTT. It specifies CASSLSGELGTGELFF.

The V gene is TRBV7-2, the J gene TRBJ1-4, with a tentative D call TRBD1 (6 bases). The CDR3 has 15 amino acids. Trimming took off 3 bases at V and 4 bases at J, with 12 bases between the two ends. Germline values: CDR1 SGHTA, CDR2 FQGNSA. The CDR3: CASSFQQGFNEKLFF. CDR3 in DNA: TGTGCCAGCAGCTTCCAACAGGGCTTTAATGAAAAACTGTTTTTT.

V is TRBV6-6 and J is TRBJ2-7; D is undetermined. There are 12 residues in the CDR3. Trimming took off 7 bases at V and 6 bases at J, with 13 bases between the two ends. Per the germline V gene, CDR1 is MNHNY and CDR2 is SVGAGI (reference sequence). The CDR3 reads CASTTTSGEQYF. The DNA of the CDR3 is TGTGCCAGCACCACCACCTCGGGCGAGCAGTACTTC.

This clone was found a few times. This chain joins TRBV2 and TRBJ1-6; no clear D gene. With 3 bases removed from V and 10 bases from J, the gap between germline ends came to 4 bases. Germline V lookup: CDR1 SNHLY, CDR2 FYNNEI. CDR3 size: 11 residues. The CDR3 region has the DNA TGTGCCAGCAGTGAGCAGTCACCCCTCCACTTT. As protein: CASSEQSPLHF.

The chain employs TRBV14 and TRBJ2-7; D remains unclear. This CDR3 contains 16 residues. Between the trimmed V and J ends, which lost 1 base and 2 bases, there was a span of 15 bases. CDR1 is SGHDN and CDR2 is FVKESK in the germline V gene. The CDR3 is CASSQARAGSTYEQYF. The CDR3 DNA sequence: TGTGCCAGCAGCCAAGCCCGGGCAGGCAGTACCTACGAGCAGTACTTC.

V and J are TRBV6-1 and TRBJ1-3; no clear D gene. CDR3 length: 14 amino acids. V was shortened by 1 base and J by 4 bases, with 8 bases between the two germline ends. CDR1 is MNHNS, CDR2 SASEGT, per germline. The CDR3 DNA follows: TGTGCCAGCAGTGAAGACGGCGGAGGAAACACCATATATTTT. This translates into CASSEDGGGNTIYF.

V and J are TRBV11-3 and TRBJ2-1; D might be TRBD2 (7 bases). Trimming cost V 1 base and J 9 bases, with 13 bases left between them. Germline V gives CDR1 SGHNT, CDR2 YENEEA. The CDR3 length is 14 residues. CDR3 amino acids: CASSLAGGRGEQFF. The CDR3 DNA reads as TGTGCCAGCAGCTTAGCGGGGGGCCGGGGTGAGCAGTTCTTC.

This clone was observed once. The J gene is TRBJ1-1, the V gene TRBV5-1; tentatively, D is TRBD1 (6 bases). Germline V gene sequence: CDR1 SGHRS, CDR2 YFSETQ. Trimming cost V 0 bases and J 3 bases, with 12 bases left between them. This CDR3 region has 15 residues. The CDR3 is CASSLVYRTDTEAFF. The DNA for the CDR3 is TGCGCCAGCAGCTTGGTTTATAGGACAGACACTGAAGCTTTCTTT.

The chain employs TRBV5-1 and TRBJ1-4; D is unclear. This CDR3 is built from 16 residues. Germline lookup yields CDR1 SGHRS and CDR2 YFSETQ. The V end was cut by 8 bases, the J end by 0 bases, with 17 bases between. CDR3 in amino acids: CASALWGYATNEKLFF. The CDR3 DNA sequence: TGCGCCAGTGCCCTCTGGGGATACGCAACTAATGAAAAACTGTTTTTT.

This chain uses TRBV4-2 with TRBJ2-3, with 15 bases that match TRBD2. The V and J ends lost 4 bases and 0 bases, in that order; junction bases with no gene match: 5. Germline CDR1 is LGHNA and CDR2 is YNFKEQ. The CDR3 contains 18 residues. The CDR3 region is CASSPGLAGGSSTDTQYF. The CDR3, as DNA: TGTGCCAGCAGCCCGGGACTAGCGGGGGGTTCTAGCACAGATACGCAGTATTTT.

Here the CDR3 DNA reads TGTGCCACCACGACCGGATACAATGAGCAGTTCTTC. This sequence encodes CATTTGYNEQFF. V is TRBV2 and J is TRBJ2-1; no definite D call. Germline CDR1 is SNHLY and CDR2 is FYNNEI. CDR3 length: 12 residues. The V gene lost 10 bases and the J gene lost 4 bases, with 11 bases spanning the gap. The variable domain in full, with the rest retrieved from reference TRBV2 and TRBJ2-1, is EPEVTQTPSHQVTQMGQEVILRCVPISNHLYFYWYRQILGQKVEFLVSFYNNEISEKSEIFDDQFSVERPDGSNFTLKIRSTKLEDSAMYFCATTTGYNEQFFGPGTRLTVL.

The rearrangement uses TRBV5-4 and TRBJ1-2; the match to TRBD1 covers 8 bases. The V segment lost 3 bases and the J segment 6 bases; nucleotides outside the gene matches: 10. The germline V gene encodes CDR1 SGHNT and CDR2 YYREEE (reference sequence). The CDR3 loop spans 15 amino acids. The CDR3 loop reads CASSSLRGQSNGYTF. Written as DNA, the CDR3 is TGTGCCAGCAGCTCCCTCAGGGGGCAGAGTAATGGCTACACCTTC. The complete variable domain, with remaining parts taken from reference TRBV5-4 and TRBJ1-2, reads ETGVTQSPTHLIKTRGQQVTLRCSSQSGHNTVSWYQQALGQGPQFIFQYYREEENGRGNFPPRFSGLQFPNYSSELNVNALELDDSALYLCASSSLRGQSNGYTFGSGTRLTVV.

The J gene is TRBJ2-7, the V gene TRBV7-6; D possibly corresponds to TRBD1 (6 bases). Trimming shortened V by 4 bases and J by 3 bases, and 10 bases separated the two germline ends. The CDR3 sequence is 13 residues long. The V gene's germline CDR1 is SGHVS and CDR2 FNYEAQ. CDR3 nucleotide sequence: TGTGCCAGCAGCTACCGGGACAACTACGAGCAGTACTTC. Translation gives CASSYRDNYEQYF.

J is TRBJ1-4 and V is TRBV30, with D hard to call. Germline V gene lookup returns CDR1 GTSNPN and CDR2 SVGIG (reference sequence). CDR3 length: 14 amino acids. With 4 bases removed from V and 4 bases from J, the gap between germline ends came to 13 bases. The CDR3 coding sequence is TGTGCCTGGACGGAAACAGCGAATAATGAAAAACTGTTTTTT. Residues: CAWTETANNEKLFF.

This clone was counted between two and nine times. The chain joins TRBV11-2 to TRBJ1-3; D ambiguous. Germline assignment: CDR1 SGHAT and CDR2 FQNNGV. The germline V and J ends were trimmed by 2 bases and 1 base, with 12 bases remaining between them. The CDR3 spans 16 residues. The CDR3 coding sequence is TGTGCCAGCAGCTTAATTCCACAAAATTCTGGAAACACCATATATTTT. Translated, it gives CASSLIPQNSGNTIYF.

The CDR3 region is CASSTRQGTYEQYF. Here the CDR3 DNA reads TGTGCCAGCAGCACCCGACAGGGGACCTACGAGCAGTACTTC. The chain carries TRBV11-1 and TRBJ2-7, with TRBD1 identical over 8 bases. Germline V lookup: CDR1 SGHAT, CDR2 FQDESV (reference sequence). Losses at the gene ends were 5 bases for V and 2 bases for J; bases not matched to a gene: 5. This CDR3 is 14 amino acids long.

This sequence joins TRBV5-8 and TRBJ1-1, with a tentative D call TRBD1 (6 bases). Trimming took 4 bases from V and 4 from J, leaving 14 bases between them. Germline CDR1 SGHTS, CDR2 YDEGEE. CDR3 length: 14 residues. CDR3 nucleotide sequence: TGTGCCAGCAGCGTTCGGGGGGCTCTCACTGAAGCTTTCTTT. It translates to CASSVRGALTEAFF.

This clone was recorded once. The rearrangement links TRBV5-1 to TRBJ2-1; D perhaps matches TRBD1 (6 bases). Trimming stripped 2 bases from V and 0 bases from J, with 12 bases between. The length of the CDR3 is 16 residues. Germline CDR1 SGHRS, CDR2 YFSETQ. CDR3 amino acids: CASSFGQKSSYNEQFF. CDR3 DNA: TGCGCCAGCAGCTTCGGACAGAAGAGCTCCTACAATGAGCAGTTCTTC.

The chain combines TRBV4-1 with TRBJ1-3; no firm D call. The CDR3 sequence is 16 residues long. V was trimmed by 0 bases and J by 4 bases, leaving 13 bases between them. Germline CDR1 is MGHRA and CDR2 is YSYEKL. This chain's CDR3 is CASSQEWTQLGNTIYF. CDR3 in DNA: TGCGCCAGCAGCCAAGAATGGACGCAATTGGGAAACACCATATATTTT.

The chain is built from TRBV5-8 and TRBJ1-6; 8 bases are shared with TRBD1. V gave up 4 bases and J gave up 9 bases; unmatched junction bases: 9. Germline CDR1 reads SGHTS; CDR2 reads YDEGEE. CDR3 size: 15 residues. The CDR3 DNA follows: TGTGCCAGCAGCGCTGGACAGGGTGAAGGTTCACCCCTCCACTTT. This translates into CASSAGQGEGSPLHF.

This clone was observed a handful of times. The V call is TRBV7-2, the J call TRBJ1-2, with no clear D. Trimming left V 1 base short and J 1 base short, with 10 bases between. Germline assignment: CDR1 SGHTA and CDR2 FQGNSA. This CDR3 spans 15 amino acids. This CDR3 reads CASSLVGSDNYGYTF. The CDR3 nucleotides are TGTGCCAGCAGCTTAGTGGGGTCAGATAACTATGGCTACACCTTC.